A single sample is the source of the 30 T cell receptor beta chains below, sequenced in a study of blood T cell repertoires in COVID-19. TCRdb's table, derived via immunoSEQ multiplex PCR, lists solely in-frame clones and lacks some. The repertoire includes 95,000 to 150,000 clones, approximately 90% of them detected once, and 1.5% to 1.7% sits in the top ten. The specimen sequenced was peripheral blood. All receptors derive from a human donor in a cohort sampled during active COVID-19.

This clone has at least ten counts. The V call is TRBV7-6, the J call TRBJ1-5; D ambiguous. V was shortened by 0 bases and J by 6 bases, with 15 bases between the two germline ends. Germline V gene lookup returns CDR1 SGHVS and CDR2 FNYEAQ. CDR3 length: 16 amino acids. CDR3 loop: CASSLAPEGIPQPQHF. The CDR3 bases are TGTGCCAGCAGCTTAGCCCCGGAGGGAATCCCTCAGCCCCAGCATTTT.

The chain is built from TRBV4-2 and TRBJ2-2; 14 nucleotides line up with TRBD2. The ends lost 4 bases at V and 8 bases at J; junction bases unmatched: 6. The germline V gene encodes CDR1 LGHNA and CDR2 YNFKEQ. The CDR3 contains 16 residues. The CDR3 loop reads CASSPRLAGGPGELFF. As DNA, the CDR3 is TGTGCCAGCAGCCCTCGACTAGCGGGGGGGCCTGGGGAGCTGTTTTTT.

The chain carries TRBV19 and TRBJ2-1; D is unresolved. Trimming left V 5 bases short and J 12 bases short, with 14 bases between. Germline V CDR1 and CDR2: LNHDA, SQIVND (reference sequence). CDR3 size: 12 residues. CDR3 nucleotide sequence: TGTGCCAGTAGTGTCCTCCGAGGTACGCAGTTCTTC. This sequence encodes CASSVLRGTQFF. Full variable domain (rest looked up from reference TRBV19 and TRBJ2-1): DGGITQSPKYLFRKEGQNVTLSCEQNLNHDAMYWYRQDPGQGLRLIYYSQIVNDFQKGDIAEGYSVSREKKESFPLTVTSAQKNPTAFYLCASSVLRGTQFFGPGTRLTVL.

This chain joins TRBV7-9 and TRBJ2-7, with a tentative D call TRBD1 (8 bases). The CDR3 has 16 amino acids. V lost 5 bases to trimming and J lost 5 bases, with 22 bases between them. CDR1 SEHNR and CDR2 FQNEAQ come from the germline V gene (reference sequence). The CDR3 loop reads CASSPGREQGAHEQYF. Here the CDR3 DNA reads TGTGCCAGCAGCCCAGGGAGGGAGCAGGGGGCCCACGAGCAGTACTTC. The variable domain in full, with the rest retrieved from reference TRBV7-9 and TRBJ2-7, is DTGVSQNPRHKITKRGQNVTFRCDPISEHNRLYWYRQTLGQGPEFLTYFQNEAQLEKSRLLSDRFSAERPKGSFSTLEIQRTEQGDSAMYLCASSPGREQGAHEQYFGPGTRLTVT.

V is TRBV30 and J is TRBJ1-6; tentative D call: TRBD1 (6 bases). The CDR3 is 15 residues long. V lost 0 bases, J lost 6 bases, and 12 bases lay in between. Per germline, CDR1 GTSNPN and CDR2 SVGIG (reference sequence). The CDR3 DNA reads as TGTGCCTGGAGTGTACCAGGGGAGGGTAATTCACCCCTCCACTTT. Its protein is CAWSVPGEGNSPLHF.

The chain couples TRBV28 to TRBJ1-5; no definite D call. V was clipped by 5 bases and J by 0 bases, with 5 bases between them. CDR3 size: 13 residues. From germline, CDR1 is MDHEN and CDR2 SYDVKM. The CDR3 DNA follows: TGTGCCAGCAGTCAGTTTAGCAATCAGCCCCAGCATTTT. Protein: CASSQFSNQPQHF. Looking up the rest from reference TRBV28 and TRBJ1-5 gives the full variable domain: DVKVTQSSRYLVKRTGEKVFLECVQDMDHENMFWYRQDPGLGLRLIYFSYDVKMKEKGDIPEGYSVSREKKERFSLILESASTNQTSMYLCASSQFSNQPQHFGDGTRLSIL.

The chain combines TRBV9 with TRBJ2-1; D ambiguous. Germline-derived CDR1 and CDR2 are SGDLS and YYNGEE. The V and J ends lost 2 bases and 4 bases respectively, with 10 bases between them. The length of the CDR3 is 14 residues. CDR3 sequence: CASSVAASYNEQFF. The CDR3 DNA reads as TGTGCCAGCAGCGTGGCGGCATCTTACAATGAGCAGTTCTTC.

The chain combines TRBV9 with TRBJ2-7; TRBD2 matches 11 bases. The germline V gene has CDR1 SGDLS and CDR2 YYNGEE. The CDR3 covers 16 residues. J was trimmed by 5 bases and V by 3 bases; bases with no gene match: 10. This CDR3 is CASSGSSGGFFNEQYF. CDR3 in DNA: TGTGCCAGCAGCGGTTCTAGCGGGGGGTTCTTCAACGAGCAGTACTTC.

The chain carries TRBV5-8 and TRBJ2-1; a weak D match, TRBD1 (8 bases). This CDR3 region has 15 residues. Looked up from germline, CDR1 is SGHTS and CDR2 is YDEGEE. Trimming took 4 bases from V and 9 from J, leaving 20 bases between them. The CDR3 DNA follows: TGTGCCAGCAGCCGGGGGGCGCTTACAGGGGGTGAGCAGTTCTTC. Translating gives CASSRGALTGGEQFF.

The chain couples TRBV11-2 to TRBJ2-5, with 9 bases lining up with TRBD1. V lost 5 bases to trimming and J lost 1 base; unmatched junction nucleotides: 8. The V gene's germline CDR1 is SGHAT and CDR2 FQNNGV. This CDR3 contains 16 residues. The CDR3 region is CASSAGDRATQETQYF. The DNA of the CDR3 is TGTGCCAGCAGCGCAGGGGACAGGGCGACCCAAGAGACCCAGTACTTC.

This rearrangement joins TRBV5-1 to TRBJ2-1; 7 nucleotides match TRBD1. This CDR3 spans 13 amino acids. The germline V gene has CDR1 SGHRS and CDR2 YFSETQ. With 6 bases clipped from V and 6 bases from J, the junction kept 6 bases outside the gene matches. DNA for the CDR3: TGCGCCAGCAAGGAGACAGGGAGCAATGAGCAGTTCTTC. Translated, it gives CASKETGSNEQFF. Complete variable domain (other parts from reference TRBV5-1 and TRBJ2-1): KAGVTQTPRYLIKTRGQQVTLSCSPISGHRSVSWYQQTPGQGLQFLFEYFSETQRNKGNFPGRFSGRQFSNSRSEMNVSTLELGDSALYLCASKETGSNEQFFGPGTRLTVL.

This clone has just one count. The genes are TRBV11-2 and TRBJ2-1; TRBD1 aligns across 8 bases. This CDR3 is 15 amino acids long. The ends lost 5 bases at V and 4 bases at J; junction bases unmatched: 7. Germline lookup yields CDR1 SGHAT and CDR2 FQNNGV. The CDR3 region is CASSPRGQGYNEQFF. The CDR3 DNA is TGTGCCAGCAGCCCCAGAGGACAGGGTTACAATGAGCAGTTCTTC.

This clone was seen only a few times. The rearrangement links TRBV24-1 to TRBJ1-5; TRBD1 matches 7 bases. The CDR3 runs 16 residues. The V and J ends lost 2 bases and 9 bases, in that order; junction bases with no gene match: 12. Germline V CDR1 and CDR2: KGHDR, SFDVKD. The CDR3 DNA is TGTGCCACCAGTGATTCAACTGACAGGGTGGGGACGCCCCAGCATTTT. This sequence encodes CATSDSTDRVGTPQHF.

This clone appeared once. The chain links TRBV28 to TRBJ2-1; 14 bases fit TRBD2. Germline CDR1 reads MDHEN; CDR2 reads SYDVKM. The CDR3 sequence is 14 residues long. The trim removed 9 bases at V and 5 bases at J, leaving 3 bases unmatched. The CDR3 bases are TGTGCCAGTGGGACTAGCGGGAGCCACAATGAGCAGTTCTTC. Protein: CASGTSGSHNEQFF.

In its sample, this clone was seen a few times. The CDR3 nucleotides read TGCGCCAGCAGCCTTGCGGGACAGGGCAATCAGCCCCAGCATTTT. Translated, it gives CASSLAGQGNQPQHF. This chain connects TRBV4-1 to TRBJ1-5, with TRBD1 matching 8 bases. CDR1 MGHRA and CDR2 YSYEKL come from the germline V gene. CDR3 size: 15 residues. V shed 4 bases and J 2 bases; nucleotides not matched to a gene: 4.

This chain joins TRBV6-6 and TRBJ2-1; 9 bases map to TRBD1. The V segment lost 4 bases and the J segment 7 bases; nucleotides outside the gene matches: 2. Germline V lookup: CDR1 MNHNY, CDR2 SVGAGI (reference sequence). The CDR3 sequence is 13 residues long. Here the CDR3 reads CASSFGQGNEQFF. For the CDR3, the DNA is TGTGCCAGCAGTTTCGGACAGGGGAATGAGCAGTTCTTC.

The chain joins TRBV5-6 to TRBJ1-4, with 7 bases that match TRBD1. With V trimmed by 0 bases and J by 5 bases, 4 bases remained unmatched. In germline, CDR1 is SGHDT, CDR2 YYEEEE. CDR3 length: 15 amino acids. The CDR3 DNA reads as TGTGCCAGCAGCTTGGCGGGACAGCCGAATGAAAAACTGTTTTTT. This gives the protein CASSLAGQPNEKLFF.

The rearrangement uses TRBV18 and TRBJ2-1; 7 bases are shared with TRBD2. Germline CDR1 is KGHSH and CDR2 is LQKENI. The CDR3 consists of 15 residues. J gave up 5 bases and V 2 bases, and 6 bases lay outside the gene matches. CDR3 protein: CASSPVAGVHNEQFF. For the CDR3, the DNA is TGTGCCAGCTCACCAGTGGCGGGGGTCCACAATGAGCAGTTCTTC.

V is TRBV29-1 and J is TRBJ2-2; 12 nucleotides line up with TRBD2. Germline V lookup: CDR1 SQVTM, CDR2 ANQGSEA. The CDR3 is made up of 14 amino acids. V gave up 6 bases and J gave up 6 bases; unmatched junction bases: 5. The CDR3 bases are TGCAGCGTGGAGACTAGCGGGAGTGCCGGGGAGCTGTTTTTT. This gives the protein CSVETSGSAGELFF.

This chain connects TRBV7-9 to TRBJ1-1; D is undetermined. Trimming took 5 bases from V and 1 from J, leaving 11 bases between them. The CDR3 extends over 14 amino acids. The germline CDR1 and CDR2 sequences are SEHNR and FQNEAQ (reference sequence). The CDR3 sequence: CASSPPTSNTEAFF. For the CDR3, the DNA is TGTGCCAGCAGCCCTCCCACATCGAACACTGAAGCTTTCTTT.

The J gene is TRBJ2-2, the V gene TRBV19, with 13 positions matching TRBD2. There are 20 residues in the CDR3. Unmatched junction bases numbered 14, after V lost 4 bases and J lost 3 bases. Germline V gene data show CDR1 as LNHDA and CDR2 as SQIVND (reference sequence). DNA of the CDR3: TGTGCCAGTAGTACACCCCCGGCACTAGCGGGGGGGCCGTACACCGGGGAGCTGTTTTTT. This translates into CASSTPPALAGGPYTGELFF.

The chain carries TRBV15 and TRBJ2-5, with 7 bases lining up with TRBD2. This CDR3 spans 18 amino acids. V lost 1 base and J lost 1; bases outside the gene matches: 12. In germline, CDR1 is LNHNV, CDR2 YYDKDF (reference sequence). This chain's CDR3 is CATSRGGRKAGAQETQYF. CDR3 nucleotide sequence: TGTGCCACCAGCAGAGGAGGGAGGAAGGCGGGAGCCCAAGAGACCCAGTACTTC.

The chain is built from TRBV2 and TRBJ2-3; 8 bases line up with TRBD1. Germline CDR1 is SNHLY and CDR2 is FYNNEI. CDR3 length: 14 residues. V was clipped by 4 bases and J by 4 bases; unmatched bases: 4. The CDR3 bases are TGTGCCAGCAGTGTTCAGGGGGCGTCAGATACGCAGTATTTT. Protein sequence: CASSVQGASDTQYF.

This clone was detected once. The V call is TRBV5-4, the J call TRBJ2-3; 8 bases are a match to TRBD2. This CDR3 spans 15 amino acids. Trimming took 4 bases from V and 1 from J; bases not matched to a gene: 5. Germline values: CDR1 SGHNT, CDR2 YYREEE (reference sequence). CDR3 residues: CASSAGGAGTDTQYF. As DNA, the CDR3 is TGTGCCAGCAGCGCCGGGGGGGCTGGCACAGATACGCAGTATTTT. The whole variable domain, remainder taken from reference TRBV5-4 and TRBJ2-3, is ETGVTQSPTHLIKTRGQQVTLRCSSQSGHNTVSWYQQALGQGPQFIFQYYREEENGRGNFPPRFSGLQFPNYSSELNVNALELDDSALYLCASSAGGAGTDTQYFGPGTRLTVL.

The genes are TRBV4-1 and TRBJ1-5; D gene ambiguous. Trimming shortened V by 3 bases and J by 5 bases, and 14 bases separated the two germline ends. Germline CDR1 is MGHRA and CDR2 is YSYEKL. CDR3 length: 15 residues. DNA of the CDR3: TGCGCCAGCAGCCAGATTACGGGAGAGGATCAGCCCCAGCATTTT. Its protein product is CASSQITGEDQPQHF.

The chain couples TRBV19 to TRBJ2-7, with D maybe TRBD1 (6 bases). The CDR3 consists of 15 residues. Germline CDR1 reads LNHDA; CDR2 reads SQIVND (reference sequence). The V end lost 3 bases, the J end lost 6 bases, and 18 bases lay between the germline ends. The DNA for the CDR3 is TGTGCCAGTAGTATTTCAGGGGCCCCCTCCCTCGAGCAGTACTTC. Amino acid sequence: CASSISGAPSLEQYF.

The V call is TRBV7-8, the J call TRBJ2-1; tentatively, D is TRBD1 (5 bases). The CDR3 consists of 13 residues. Trimming removed 6 bases at V and 3 bases at J, with 9 bases between. Germline V lookup: CDR1 SGHVS, CDR2 FQNEAQ. DNA for the CDR3: TGTGCCAGCAGACCCAGGGTCTACAATGAGCAGTTCTTC. Encoded protein: CASRPRVYNEQFF.

The rearrangement joins TRBV4-1 to TRBJ2-1, with unresolved D. The V gene lost 1 base and the J gene lost 7 bases, with 5 bases spanning the gap. CDR3 size: 12 residues. Per germline, CDR1 MGHRA and CDR2 YSYEKL. The CDR3 here is CASSQVTNEQFF. The CDR3, as DNA: TGCGCCAGCAGCCAAGTGACAAATGAGCAGTTCTTC.

J is TRBJ1-2 and V is TRBV12-3 or TRBV12-4; D remains unclear. The CDR3 covers 13 residues. The ends were cut back, 0 bases at V and 2 bases at J, with 4 bases in the middle. DNA for the CDR3: TGTGCCAGCAGTTTAGCCAGAAACTATGGCTACACCTTC. It codes for CASSLARNYGYTF.

This clone was counted once. This chain joins TRBV5-5 and TRBJ1-1; D might be TRBD1 (6 bases). Trimming took off 0 bases at V and 3 bases at J, with 9 bases between the two ends. The CDR3 is 14 amino acids. Germline V lookup: CDR1 SGHKS, CDR2 YYEKEE (reference sequence). The CDR3 bases are TGTGCCAGCAGCTTGGCAGGGGCGGACACTGAAGCTTTCTTT. As protein: CASSLAGADTEAFF. Together with reference TRBV5-5 and TRBJ1-1, the CDR3 gives the full variable domain: DAGVTQSPTHLIKTRGQQVTLRCSPISGHKSVSWYQQVLGQGPQFIFQYYEKEERGRGNFPDRFSARQFPNYSSELNVNALLLGDSALYLCASSLAGADTEAFFGQGTRLTVV.